The 8 T cell receptor beta chains listed next were all sequenced from one sample in a study of shared clonotypes between healthy human individuals (dated by TCRdb to 2019 to 2021). The receptor library was made with the immunoSEQ multiplex PCR assay. This is the immuneACCESS table as TCRdb keeps it, with only in-frame sequences that have V and J called. A part of the clones is gone; compared with another copy, unresolved V genes explain less than half, and the rest is unexplained. For this sample there are millions of clones; just over 90% appear just once. The ten top clones hold around 0.14% of the sample. The sample consisted of naive CD4+ T cells sorted from blood. This specimen's cell subset or site label, interpreted: CD45RA+ positively selected. The receptors derive from a man aged 18-30 years in good health.

Comment on this clone: This same CDR3 is encoded by further DNA sequences in the sample. The CDR3 region is CAWNQGNYGYTF. Here the CDR3 DNA reads TGTGCCTGGAATCAGGGGAACTATGGCTACACCTTC. The rearrangement joins TRBV30 to TRBJ1-2; maybe TRBD1 (6 bases). This CDR3 comprises 12 residues. V was shortened by 4 bases and J by 2 bases, with 8 bases between the two germline ends. Germline lookup yields CDR1 GTSNPN and CDR2 SVGIG (reference sequence). The complete variable domain, with remaining parts taken from reference TRBV30 and TRBJ1-2, reads SQTIHQWPATLVQPVGSPLSLECTVEGTSNPNLYWYRQAAGRGLQLLFYSVGIGQISSEVPQNLSASRPQDRQFILSSKKLLLSDSGFYLCAWNQGNYGYTFGSGTRLTVV.

This clone has only a few counts. The rearrangement links TRBV4-1 to TRBJ1-1, with D hard to call. CDR1 is MGHRA, CDR2 YSYEKL, per germline. There are 12 residues in the CDR3. Trimming left V 4 bases short and J 10 bases short, with 13 bases between. The CDR3 sequence is CASSRGLSRAFF. CDR3 in DNA: TGCGCCAGCAGCCGCGGTCTGTCTAGAGCTTTCTTT.

The V gene is TRBV5-6, the J gene TRBJ1-3; D uncertain. This CDR3 comprises 14 residues. With 0 bases removed from V and 2 bases from J, the gap between germline ends came to 6 bases. The V gene's germline CDR1 is SGHDT and CDR2 YYEEEE. CDR3: CASSLVDAGNTIYF. Here the CDR3 DNA reads TGTGCCAGCAGCTTGGTAGATGCTGGAAACACCATATATTTT.

V and J are TRBV5-1 and TRBJ2-3, with TRBD1 identical over 7 bases. J gave up 2 bases and V 4 bases, and 7 bases lay outside the gene matches. Per the germline V gene, CDR1 is SGHRS and CDR2 is YFSETQ. The CDR3 is 15 residues long. The CDR3 sequence is CASSPVGQHTDTQYF. The DNA for the CDR3 is TGCGCCAGCAGCCCGGTGGGACAGCACACAGATACGCAGTATTTT.

The chain has TRBV15 and TRBJ2-7; D unclear. Trimming pared 0 bases from V and 12 bases from J, leaving 9 bases between. Germline values: CDR1 LNHNV, CDR2 YYDKDF (reference sequence). This CDR3 spans 11 amino acids. CDR3 protein: CATSRDLSRYF. For the CDR3, the DNA is TGTGCCACCAGCAGAGATCTGAGTAGGTACTTC.

This chain uses TRBV30 with TRBJ2-3; TRBD2 matches at 9 bases. Germline trimming cut 2 bases from V and 4 bases from J; bases unmatched to any gene: 7. Germline assignment: CDR1 GTSNPN and CDR2 SVGIG (reference sequence). The CDR3 contains 15 residues. CDR3 nucleotide sequence: TGTGCCTGGAGTTTGACTAGCGGCAGATCAGATACGCAGTATTTT. Encoded protein: CAWSLTSGRSDTQYF.

V is TRBV5-1 and J is TRBJ1-4, with 9 bases matching TRBD1. This CDR3 is built from 18 residues. Germline V gives CDR1 SGHRS, CDR2 YFSETQ. V shed 0 bases and J 0 bases; nucleotides not matched to a gene: 6. The CDR3 nucleotides read TGCGCCAGCAGCTTGGCCGGGACAGGGAAAGCAACTAATGAAAAACTGTTTTTT. Residues: CASSLAGTGKATNEKLFF.

The genes are TRBV7-8 and TRBJ2-2, with D maybe TRBD1 (7 bases). Germline CDR1 and CDR2: SGHVS and FQNEAQ. The CDR3 length is 16 residues. Deletions cut 4 bases from V and 7 bases from J, with 19 bases between. CDR3: CASSSYVDRRGGELFF. CDR3 coding DNA: TGTGCCAGCAGCTCATACGTGGACAGGAGGGGCGGGGAGCTGTTTTTT.